These 5 T cell receptor beta chains were all obtained from the same sample, sequenced in a study of blood T cell repertoires in COVID-19. Sequencing was performed with immunoSEQ multiplex PCR; in TCRdb, only in-frame clones are kept and a portion is missing. The table records 150,000 to 200,000 clones, almost 80% of them present only once. The sample consisted of peripheral blood. These receptor sequences come from a man aged 55 to 70 with active or convalescent COVID-19.

This chain connects TRBV24-1 to TRBJ1-2, with D possibly being TRBD1 (5 bases). The CDR3 totals 17 residues. Germline V gene lookup returns CDR1 KGHDR and CDR2 SFDVKD. V lost 3 bases, J lost 8 bases, and 24 bases lay in between. The CDR3 loop reads CATSDAKLRGPGRGYTF. CDR3 DNA sequence: TGTGCCACCAGTGATGCCAAGTTGCGGGGCCCCGGTAGAGGCTACACCTTC.

V usage is TRBV11-2 and J usage is TRBJ2-5; D remains unclear. The CDR3 loop spans 11 amino acids. CDR1 and CDR2 from the germline V gene are SGHAT and FQNNGV. The V gene lost 5 bases and the J gene lost 5 bases, with 6 bases spanning the gap. The CDR3 bases are TGTGCCAGCAGCCAGATGGAGACCCAGTACTTC. Translation: CASSQMETQYF.

The V gene is TRBV19, the J gene TRBJ2-5, with D perhaps TRBD2 (7 bases). V was cut by 5 bases and J by 4 bases, with 14 bases left in between. Germline V gene data show CDR1 as LNHDA and CDR2 as SQIVND (reference sequence). The CDR3 loop spans 14 amino acids. The CDR3, as DNA: TGTGCCAGTAGTCCTGGGGGGGGGCGAGAGACCCAGTACTTC. Translated, it gives CASSPGGGRETQYF.

The rearrangement joins TRBV5-1 to TRBJ1-4; D is possibly TRBD1 (5 bases). The CDR3 runs to 13 residues. Germline CDR1 is SGHRS and CDR2 is YFSETQ. Trimming pared 4 bases from V and 8 bases from J, leaving 12 bases between. Here the CDR3 reads CASSLGQAEKLFF. DNA for the CDR3: TGCGCCAGCAGCCTCGGACAAGCCGAAAAACTGTTTTTT.

This chain uses TRBV19 with TRBJ2-3; 14 bases fit TRBD2. V shed 6 bases, J shed 5 bases, and the junction held 4 bases outside the gene matches. The germline gives CDR1 LNHDA, CDR2 SQIVND (reference sequence). The CDR3 sequence is 15 residues long. Written as DNA, the CDR3 is TGTGCCAGTAGCGGACTAGCGGGAGGAAGAGATACGCAGTATTTT. Its translation is CASSGLAGGRDTQYF.